This T cell receptor (beta chain) originates from a study of blood T cell repertoires in COVID-19. V was cut by 7 bases and J by 4 bases, with 13 bases left in between. The CDR3 sequence is 13 residues long. Germline values: CDR1 MNHNY, CDR2 SVGAGI (reference sequence). The repertoire was sequenced with immunoSEQ multiplex PCR; TCRdb's copy has only in-frame clones and lacks some. Of 15,000 to 20,000 clones listed, approximately 85% are singletons. The TCR comes from a man older than 75 with acute or convalescent COVID-19. The rearrangement joins TRBV6-6 to TRBJ1-1; D remains ambiguous. Sequencing was done on a sample of peripheral blood. The CDR3 DNA reads as TGTGCCAGCACCTACCGGGTAAGCACTGAAGCTTTCTTT. It specifies CASTYRVSTEAFF.